Below, 11 T cell receptor beta chains from the same sample are listed, as sequenced in a study of T cell clonality in common variable immunodeficiency. Clones were sequenced by immunoSEQ multiplex PCR, and TCRdb holds only the in-frame ones, with some missing. Listed for the sample are some 52,000 clones, none seen a single time. Sequenced material: peripheral blood mononuclear cells. Receptor source: a person aged 18 to 75 in good health.

This clone was seen repeatedly, ten times or more. The DNA ends 3 residues before the CDR3 does, and the rest of the CDR3 is filled in from the germline J gene. Other nucleotide sequences from this sample produce the same CDR3. J is TRBJ1-2 and V is TRBV20-1; 8 positions match TRBD1. Germline V lookup: CDR1 DFQATT, CDR2 SNEGSKA (reference sequence). The CDR3 covers 12 residues. The V segment lost 6 bases and the J segment 4 bases; nucleotides outside the gene matches: 4. The CDR3 DNA, read in part, is TGCAGTGCAAGGACAGGGACCTATGGC. Amino acid sequence: CSARTGTYG. The whole CDR3 protein reads CSARTGTYGYTF.

This clone was detected only a few times. The sequenced fragment ends 3 residues before the CDR3 boundary, so the rest is inferred from the germline J gene. V gene TRBV19 combines with J gene TRBJ2-2, with 9 bases matching TRBD1. The CDR3 consists of 13 residues. CDR1 and CDR2 from the germline V gene are LNHDA and SQIVND (reference sequence). The sequenced part of the CDR3 DNA is TGTGCCAGTTCCGGGACAGGGAATTCACCG. This sequence encodes CASSGTGNSP. In full, the CDR3 is CASSGTGNSPLFF.

In this sample, this clone turned up a few times. The read ends 3 residues early relative to the CDR3; the germline J gene fills the gap. The genes are TRBV13 and TRBJ1-2; TRBD1 aligns across 8 bases. CDR3 size: 14 residues. Germline CDR1 is PRHDT and CDR2 is FYEKMQ (reference sequence). The J segment lost 7 bases and the V segment lost 5 bases, leaving 9 bases of the junction unmatched. This chain's CDR3 is CASSDESGGRGYTF. The covered CDR3 bases are TGTGCCAGCAGCGACGAGTCAGGGGGCCGTGGC.

This clone has a count of ten or more. Read data end 3 residues before the CDR3 end; the end is taken from the germline J gene. This chain uses TRBV20-1 with TRBJ1-1; D gene ambiguous. Germline CDR1 DFQATT, CDR2 SNEGSKA (reference sequence). With 3 bases removed from V and 1 base from J, the gap between germline ends came to 6 bases. The CDR3 length is 12 residues. Partial CDR3 DNA: TGCAGTGCTAGTCGAGGGAACACTGAA. It specifies CSASRGNTE. The entire CDR3 reads CSASRGNTEAFF.

In this sample, this clone turned up many times. The read gets to within 3 residues of the CDR3 end, and the germline J gene fills in the rest. The J gene is TRBJ2-1, the V gene TRBV19, with 10 bases lining up with TRBD2. CDR1 and CDR2 (germline): LNHDA, SQIVND (reference sequence). Losses at the gene ends were 4 bases for V and 3 bases for J; bases not matched to a gene: 3. CDR3 size: 15 residues. The DNA read from the CDR3 is TGTGCCAGTAGTACTAGCGGGAGCTTCTACAATGAG. It translates to CASSTSGSFYNE. The whole CDR3 protein is CASSTSGSFYNEQFF. The whole variable domain, filled in from reference TRBV19 and TRBJ2-1, reads DGGITQSPKYLFRKEGQNVTLSCEQNLNHDAMYWYRQDPGQGLRLIYYSQIVNDFQKGDIAEGYSVSREKKESFPLTVTSAQKNPTAFYLCASSTSGSFYNEQFFGPGTRLTVL.

This clone has at least ten counts. Sequencing ends 3 residues short of the CDR3 end; the germline J gene provides the rest. The chain recombines TRBV30 with TRBJ2-5, with 8 bases lining up with TRBD2. The CDR3 loop spans 12 amino acids. Germline-derived CDR1 and CDR2 are GTSNPN and SVGIG (reference sequence). The V gene end was trimmed by 4 bases and the J gene end by 5 bases; junction bases not matched to a gene: 3. The covered CDR3 bases are TGTGCCTGGAAGCCGGGGGGGGAGACC. It encodes CAWKPGGET. The full CDR3 sequence reads CAWKPGGETQYF.

Concerning this clone: The read finishes 3 residues shy of the CDR3 end, and the germline J gene is used to complete it. The V call is TRBV7-9, the J call TRBJ2-7; D might be TRBD1 (5 bases). Germline-derived CDR1 and CDR2 are SEHNR and FQNEAQ (reference sequence). There are 14 residues in the CDR3. Trimming removed 1 base from V and 6 bases from J, with 13 bases in between. CDR3 amino acids: CASSLGGRVVEQYF. Incomplete CDR3 DNA: TGTGCCAGCAGCTTAGGTGGCAGGGTCGTCGAG.

Many counts were recorded for this clone. The CDR3 end is not reached by the read, which stops 3 residues before it; the germline J gene fills it in. The J gene is TRBJ2-3, the V gene TRBV5-4; TRBD2 agrees at 13 bases. Germline CDR1 and CDR2: SGHNT and YYREEE (reference sequence). This CDR3 spans 16 amino acids. The trim removed 3 bases at V and 5 bases at J, leaving 6 bases unmatched. The CDR3 reads CASSSGLAGDQDTQYF. The DNA read from the CDR3 is TGTGCCAGCAGCTCTGGACTAGCGGGAGATCAAGATACG.

In this sample, this clone turned up many times. Coverage ceases 3 residues before the CDR3 finishes, and the germline J gene fills in the end. The rearrangement joins TRBV20-1 to TRBJ2-3; D is perhaps TRBD1 (6 bases). The ends were cut back, 3 bases at V and 2 bases at J, with 15 bases in the middle. CDR1 and CDR2 from the germline V gene are DFQATT and SNEGSKA (reference sequence). The CDR3 has 15 amino acids. This CDR3 is CSASRNRAYTDTQYF. The sequenced CDR3 bases are TGCAGTGCTAGCCGAAACAGGGCCTACACAGATACG.

This clone was picked up many times. The sequenced fragment ends 3 residues before the CDR3 boundary, so the rest is inferred from the germline J gene. The J gene is TRBJ1-5, the V gene TRBV7-2, with no clear D. V lost 5 bases, J lost 2 bases, and 10 bases lay in between. CDR1 and CDR2 from the germline V gene are SGHTA and FQGNSA. This CDR3 contains 14 residues. The DNA read from the CDR3 is TGTGCCAGCAGCCCTATTCGGGGCAATCAGCCC. Amino acid sequence: CASSPIRGNQP. The whole CDR3 protein is CASSPIRGNQPQHF.

Worth noting for this clone: The read falls 3 residues short of the CDR3 end, and the missing part is taken from the germline J gene. The genes are TRBV20-1 and TRBJ2-1, with a weak D call TRBD2 (7 bases). Per the germline V gene, CDR1 is DFQATT and CDR2 is SNEGSKA (reference sequence). The CDR3 sequence is 16 residues long. Trimming shortened V by 5 bases and J by 3 bases, and 20 bases separated the two germline ends. The part of the CDR3 DNA that was read is TGCAGTGCTGGAAGGGGGGGCGGGATGGTCTACAATGAG. It specifies CSAGRGGGMVYNE. The complete CDR3 reads CSAGRGGGMVYNEQFF.